This T cell receptor beta chain was found in a study of blood T cell repertoires in COVID-19. Libraries were prepared by immunoSEQ multiplex PCR; TCRdb keeps only in-frame clonotypes and omits some of them. The sample records some 74,000 clones, 80% being singletons. CDR1 and CDR2 from the germline V gene are SGHTA and FQGNSA. Trimming pared 5 bases from V and 1 base from J, leaving 2 bases between. The CDR3 is 11 residues long. The receptor was isolated from a human donor in a cohort sampled during active COVID-19. Sequenced sample: peripheral blood. The chain carries TRBV7-2 and TRBJ1-1; the D is unclear. CDR3 sequence (DNA): TGTGCCAGCAGCCAGAACACTGAAGCTTTCTTT. Its protein is CASSQNTEAFF.